Detailed here is one T cell receptor (beta chain). There are 16 residues in the CDR3. Unmatched junction bases numbered 10, after V lost 4 bases and J lost 6 bases. CDR1 and CDR2 (germline): MNHNS, SASEGT. Localized lung adenocarcinoma, a non-small cell lung cancer, affected the donors. TCRdb re-derived calls from the PCR reads in MiXCR, one entry per CDR3 protein. This sample has around 3,600 distinct CDR3 sequences, with 55% to 70% found just once. This specimen belongs to a study of CD4 and CD8 cells across lung adenocarcinoma regions. The sequence derives from a male donor with lung adenocarcinoma. The CD4 and CD8 labels of this study may be unreliable. The sequencing input was CD4+ T cells from the margin of a lung tumor. The chain links TRBV6-1 to TRBJ2-5, with 11 bases that match TRBD2. CDR3 nucleotides: TGTGCCAGCAGTGGGGGTTTTACTAGCGGGGGAAAGACCCAGTACTTC. Encoded protein: CASSGGFTSGGKTQYF.